These 21 T cell receptor beta chains originate from one sample sequenced in a study of long-term antiretroviral therapy in people with HIV. An immunoSEQ assay, version v3.0, was performed at survey level. Produced via immunoSEQ multiplex PCR; TCRdb's table is partial and in-frame only. In the table there are several thousand clones, nearly 80% of which are singletons. The source material was unsorted PBMCs, sampled 0.6 years before starting antiretroviral therapy. Source of these receptors: a man aged 40-49 years with HIV.

This clone was counted only a few times. The chain links TRBV20-1 to TRBJ1-2; D call uncertain. Germline lookup yields CDR1 DFQATT and CDR2 SNEGSKA (reference sequence). Between the trimmed V and J ends, which lost 3 bases and 4 bases, there was a span of 6 bases. The CDR3 has 11 amino acids. DNA for the CDR3: TGCAGTGCTAGGCATATCTATGGCTACACCTTC. It translates to CSARHIYGYTF.

Here the CDR3 DNA reads TGTGCCAGCAGGATCGAATTCTCCGGCGGGGAGCTGTTTTTT. As protein: CASRIEFSGGELFF. V is TRBV2 and J is TRBJ2-2; D call uncertain. V was clipped by 6 bases and J by 7 bases, with 15 bases between them. The CDR3 is 14 residues long. In germline, CDR1 is SNHLY, CDR2 FYNNEI.

This clone turned up a few times. The V gene is TRBV27, the J gene TRBJ2-4; 7 bases are shared with TRBD1. With V trimmed by 5 bases and J by 0 bases, 7 bases remained unmatched. This CDR3 contains 16 residues. Per the germline V gene, CDR1 is MNHEY and CDR2 is SMNVEV (reference sequence). The CDR3 DNA is TGTGCCAGCAGTCGTGGGACAGAATTAGCCAAAAACATTCAGTACTTC. Translation gives CASSRGTELAKNIQYF.

This chain links TRBV5-8 with TRBJ2-2, with D tentatively TRBD2 (5 bases). Trimming shortened V by 2 bases and J by 1 base, and 9 bases separated the two germline ends. CDR3 size: 15 residues. Germline CDR1 reads SGHTS; CDR2 reads YDEGEE. The DNA for the CDR3 is TGTGCCAGCAGCTTCAGGACTGGGAACACCGGGGAGCTGTTTTTT. This gives the protein CASSFRTGNTGELFF.

The rearrangement joins TRBV27 to TRBJ2-5, with 7 bases lining up with TRBD2. The CDR3 totals 15 residues. Trimming took 3 bases from V and 0 from J; bases not matched to a gene: 4. Germline V gene lookup returns CDR1 MNHEY and CDR2 SMNVEV (reference sequence). The CDR3 loop reads CASSFYGGYQETQYF. CDR3 nucleotide sequence: TGTGCCAGCAGTTTCTACGGGGGGTACCAAGAGACCCAGTACTTC.

This clone was picked up one time. This chain links TRBV11-2 with TRBJ1-2; D gene uncertain. There are 13 residues in the CDR3. Trimming removed 0 bases at V and 4 bases at J, with 6 bases between. The germline V gene has CDR1 SGHAT and CDR2 FQNNGV. The CDR3 region is CASSLDGSYGYTF. CDR3 sequence (DNA): TGTGCCAGCAGCTTAGATGGCAGCTATGGCTACACCTTC.

The chain has TRBV30 and TRBJ1-3, with D unclear. Germline lookup yields CDR1 GTSNPN and CDR2 SVGIG (reference sequence). V lost 2 bases, J lost 0 bases, and 14 bases lay in between. The CDR3 extends over 16 amino acids. Here the CDR3 DNA reads TGTGCCTGGAGTCCCTGGACTGCGAGCTCTGGAAACACCATATATTTT. It translates to CAWSPWTASSGNTIYF.

This clone has a single count. The J gene is TRBJ2-5, the V gene TRBV11-2, with D perhaps matching TRBD1 (6 bases). V was pared by 1 base and J by 4 bases, with 13 bases between. Germline assignment: CDR1 SGHAT and CDR2 FQNNGV. CDR3 length: 15 residues. The CDR3 coding sequence is TGTGCCAGCAGCTTAGCGGCAGGGGAATCAGAGACCCAGTACTTC. Its translation is CASSLAAGESETQYF.

The chain has TRBV19 and TRBJ2-2, with TRBD1 as a possible D gene (7 bases). The CDR3 totals 15 residues. The V end lost 5 bases, the J end lost 1 base, and 11 bases lay between the germline ends. CDR1 and CDR2 (germline): LNHDA, SQIVND (reference sequence). The chain's CDR3 is CASSRGTENTGELFF. The CDR3 DNA is TGTGCCAGTAGTCGGGGGACAGAGAACACCGGGGAGCTGTTTTTT.

In this sample, this clone turned up a few times. The V call is TRBV10-3, the J call TRBJ1-6, with 9 bases that match TRBD1. V lost 6 bases and J lost 7; bases outside the gene matches: 4. Germline CDR1 is ENHRY and CDR2 is SYGVKD. There are 14 residues in the CDR3. CDR3: CAIRGTGQNSPLHF. As DNA, the CDR3 is TGTGCCATCAGGGGGACAGGGCAGAATTCACCCCTCCACTTT.

This chain's CDR3 is CASSLQRAGVNTEAFF. CDR3 bases: TGTGCCAGCAGTTTACAGCGGGCAGGGGTTAACACTGAAGCTTTCTTT. This chain connects TRBV5-8 to TRBJ1-1, with D perhaps TRBD1 (6 bases). V lost 5 bases to trimming and J lost 2 bases, with 19 bases between them. The CDR3 extends over 16 amino acids. Germline CDR1 SGHTS, CDR2 YDEGEE.

By its share, this clone is medium-sized. V gene TRBV6-6 combines with J gene TRBJ1-2, with no clear D. Trimming took 6 bases from V and 6 from J, leaving 11 bases between them. Germline lookup yields CDR1 MNHNY and CDR2 SVGAGI (reference sequence). The CDR3 contains 12 residues. The CDR3 reads CASSRQEDGYTF. Written as DNA, the CDR3 is TGTGCCAGCAGCCGGCAAGAAGATGGCTACACCTTC.

This chain joins TRBV9 and TRBJ2-7; 7 bases are a match to TRBD1. Germline V gene lookup returns CDR1 SGDLS and CDR2 YYNGEE. V shed 0 bases and J 4 bases; nucleotides not matched to a gene: 7. The CDR3 is 15 amino acids. The CDR3, as DNA: TGTGCCAGCAGCGTAGGCAGGGGGAGTGTTTACGAGCAGTACTTC. Amino acids: CASSVGRGSVYEQYF.

The chain couples TRBV10-3 to TRBJ2-7, with D perhaps TRBD1 (5 bases). From germline, CDR1 is ENHRY and CDR2 SYGVKD. This CDR3 spans 14 amino acids. V was cut by 0 bases and J by 1 base, with 7 bases left in between. The CDR3 region is CAISESTVSYEQYF. CDR3 bases: TGTGCCATCAGTGAGTCGACAGTATCCTACGAGCAGTACTTC.

CDR3 in DNA: TGCGCCAGCAGCCCGGGACAGGGCGCTGAAAAACTGTTTTTT. Translating it yields CASSPGQGAEKLFF. The rearrangement links TRBV5-1 to TRBJ1-4, with 9 bases identical to TRBD1. V lost 4 bases to trimming and J lost 7 bases; unmatched junction nucleotides: 5. The CDR3 consists of 14 residues. Germline V lookup: CDR1 SGHRS, CDR2 YFSETQ.

V is TRBV7-9 and J is TRBJ2-7, with D possibly matching TRBD2 (6 bases). The CDR3 spans 14 residues. V lost 5 bases and J 2 bases, leaving 13 bases between the germline ends. Germline CDR1 is SEHNR and CDR2 is FQNEAQ (reference sequence). The CDR3 loop is CASSGGTATYEQYF. The CDR3 coding sequence is TGTGCCAGCAGCGGGGGGACGGCTACCTACGAGCAGTACTTC.

The genes are TRBV27 and TRBJ2-4, with 11 bases matching TRBD2. V gave up 2 bases and J gave up 4 bases; unmatched junction bases: 7. Looked up from germline, CDR1 is MNHEY and CDR2 is SMNVEV (reference sequence). There are 17 residues in the CDR3. CDR3 sequence (DNA): TGTGCCAGCAGTTTAGAGGGTAGCGGGGGGGTTAAAAACATTCAGTACTTC. Translation gives CASSLEGSGGVKNIQYF.

The chain couples TRBV27 to TRBJ2-2; TRBD2 agrees at 12 bases. The CDR3 loop spans 16 amino acids. The trim removed 5 bases at V and 7 bases at J, leaving 8 bases unmatched. Germline CDR1 and CDR2: MNHEY and SMNVEV (reference sequence). The CDR3 DNA reads as TGTGCCAGCAGTCCGGCTAGCGGGGGGGCCATCGGGGAGCTGTTTTTT. It translates to CASSPASGGAIGELFF.

In nucleotides, the CDR3 is TGTGCCAGCAGCGTAGGCGATTCAACCGGGGAGCTGTTTTTT. It translates to CASSVGDSTGELFF. The chain is built from TRBV9 and TRBJ2-2; D not certain. Per germline, CDR1 SGDLS and CDR2 YYNGEE. Trimming removed 0 bases from V and 5 bases from J, with 8 bases in between. The CDR3 covers 14 residues.

The genes are TRBV27 and TRBJ2-3; TRBD2 matches 11 bases. J gave up 3 bases and V 3 bases, and 5 bases lay outside the gene matches. This CDR3 has 16 amino acids. Germline CDR1 reads MNHEY; CDR2 reads SMNVEV (reference sequence). Here the CDR3 reads CASSLGSGGVTDTQYF. In nucleotides, the CDR3 is TGTGCCAGCAGTTTGGGTAGCGGGGGGGTAACAGATACGCAGTATTTT.

The chain is built from TRBV7-2 and TRBJ2-1; tentative D call: TRBD2 (5 bases). The CDR3 runs to 15 residues. Trimming took 5 bases from V and 6 from J, leaving 17 bases between them. Germline CDR1 is SGHTA and CDR2 is FQGNSA. Here the CDR3 reads CASSPGRGPANEQFF. CDR3 in DNA: TGTGCCAGCAGCCCCGGACGCGGGCCCGCCAATGAGCAGTTCTTC.